Following are 18 T cell receptor beta chains from one sample sequenced in a study of cytomegalovirus exposure and HLA in healthy donors. It was with 60 Vbeta and 13 Jbeta primers that the PCR ran. TCRdb's table, derived via immunoSEQ multiplex PCR, lists solely in-frame clones and lacks some. The profile shows roughly 120,000 clones, roughly 80% of them singletons. Sequenced sample: PBMCs. All receptors derive from a man younger than 45 in good health and CMV-seropositive.

This chain connects TRBV7-7 to TRBJ2-2; the D gene is possibly TRBD2 (5 bases). This CDR3 spans 15 amino acids. Germline lookup yields CDR1 SSHAT and CDR2 FNYEAQ (reference sequence). The germline V and J ends were trimmed by 0 bases and 4 bases, with 9 bases remaining between them. In nucleotides, the CDR3 is TGTGCCAGCAGCTTAGCCGGGGATGGCACCGGGGAGCTGTTTTTT. It specifies CASSLAGDGTGELFF.

The V gene is TRBV4-2, the J gene TRBJ1-1; 7 positions match TRBD1. The CDR3 is 15 residues long. After removal of 0 bases from V and 4 bases from J, the junction contained 5 bases not matched to a gene. Germline loops: CDR1 LGHNA, CDR2 YNFKEQ. CDR3 loop: CASSQDRNRGTEAFF. CDR3 bases: TGTGCCAGCAGCCAAGACCGCAACAGGGGCACTGAAGCTTTCTTT.

The chain links TRBV5-1 to TRBJ2-1; TRBD1 agrees at 11 bases. The V gene end was trimmed by 2 bases and the J gene end by 0 bases; junction bases not matched to a gene: 1. CDR1 is SGHRS and CDR2 is YFSETQ in the germline V gene. There are 16 residues in the CDR3. The CDR3 DNA follows: TGCGCCAGCAGCTTAGGGACAGGGGGCTCCTACAATGAGCAGTTCTTC. Its translation: CASSLGTGGSYNEQFF.

J is TRBJ1-5 and V is TRBV6-1; tentatively, D is TRBD1 (5 bases). V was clipped by 0 bases and J by 4 bases, with 13 bases between them. This CDR3 spans 16 amino acids. The germline V gene has CDR1 MNHNS and CDR2 SASEGT. CDR3 protein: CASSEAVGVGNQPQHF. In DNA form, the CDR3 reads TGTGCCAGCAGTGAAGCGGTAGGGGTAGGGAATCAGCCCCAGCATTTT.

The V gene is TRBV15, the J gene TRBJ1-2, with 7 bases aligning to TRBD1. This CDR3 region has 15 residues. Germline-derived CDR1 and CDR2 are LNHNV and YYDKDF (reference sequence). Trimming at V came to 0 bases and at J to 4 bases, leaving 5 bases not matched to a gene. The CDR3 region has the DNA TGTGCCACCAGCAGAGATCCTCGGGACAGCTATGGCTACACCTTC. This sequence encodes CATSRDPRDSYGYTF.

The chain is built from TRBV7-9 and TRBJ1-5; D not certain. This CDR3 comprises 12 residues. From germline, CDR1 is SEHNR and CDR2 FQNEAQ (reference sequence). Trimming shortened V by 6 bases and J by 5 bases, and 8 bases separated the two germline ends. The CDR3 protein is CASSPGDQPQHF. The CDR3 DNA sequence: TGTGCCAGCAGTCCCGGAGATCAGCCCCAGCATTTT. The variable domain in full, completed from reference TRBV7-9 and TRBJ1-5, reads DTGVSQNPRHKITKRGQNVTFRCDPISEHNRLYWYRQTLGQGPEFLTYFQNEAQLEKSRLLSDRFSAERPKGSFSTLEIQRTEQGDSAMYLCASSPGDQPQHFGDGTRLSIL.

The CDR3 DNA follows: TGTGCCAGCAGCCGAGGGAGGTCCACCGGGGAGCTGTTTTTT. It translates to CASSRGRSTGELFF. The genes are TRBV13 and TRBJ2-2; maybe TRBD2 (6 bases). CDR3 length equals 14 residues. V was trimmed by 5 bases and J by 4 bases, leaving 11 bases between them. The V gene's germline CDR1 is PRHDT and CDR2 FYEKMQ (reference sequence).

The rearrangement joins TRBV27 to TRBJ2-7; TRBD2 agrees at 8 bases. The CDR3 sequence is 14 residues long. Trimming removed 5 bases from V and 1 base from J; junction bases left unmatched: 4. The germline V gene encodes CDR1 MNHEY and CDR2 SMNVEV (reference sequence). The CDR3 DNA is TGTGCCAGCAGTGTAACTAGCGGTTCCTACGAGCAGTACGTC. Amino acids: CASSVTSGSYEQYV.

V and J are TRBV2 and TRBJ2-7; D possibly corresponds to TRBD1 (5 bases). This CDR3 comprises 15 residues. Trimming pared 1 base from V and 0 bases from J, leaving 10 bases between. Germline lookup yields CDR1 SNHLY and CDR2 FYNNEI. As DNA, the CDR3 is TGTGCCAGCAGTGAAGACAGGATAGCCTCCTACGAGCAGTACTTC. Encoded protein: CASSEDRIASYEQYF.

The chain uses TRBV5-1 and TRBJ2-4, with 9 bases fitting TRBD1. Losses at the gene ends were 5 bases for V and 5 bases for J; bases not matched to a gene: 11. CDR3 length: 16 residues. Per the germline V gene, CDR1 is SGHRS and CDR2 is YFSETQ. This chain's CDR3 is CASSPSGTGSQNIQYF. CDR3 nucleotide sequence: TGCGCCAGCAGTCCCTCCGGGACAGGGTCGCAAAACATTCAGTACTTC.

The J gene is TRBJ1-2, the V gene TRBV19; D is ambiguous. Germline loops: CDR1 LNHDA, CDR2 SQIVND (reference sequence). V lost 3 bases to trimming and J lost 8 bases, with 22 bases between them. This CDR3 contains 16 residues. CDR3 coding DNA: TGTGCCAGTAGTATTGATAGCTGGACGGGGAAAAACGGCTACACCTTC. Its protein is CASSIDSWTGKNGYTF.

The rearrangement joins TRBV18 to TRBJ2-5, with 8 bases identical to TRBD1. V was pared by 1 base and J by 5 bases, with 3 bases of the junction left unmatched. The CDR3 spans 14 residues. The germline CDR1 and CDR2 sequences are KGHSH and LQKENI. The CDR3 sequence is CASSPRTGRETQYF. The CDR3 DNA follows: TGTGCCAGCTCACCACGGACAGGGAGGGAGACCCAGTACTTC.

CDR3 nucleotides: TGTGCCAGCAGTCTTCTAGCGGGGGGGCCCCAAACAGATACGCAGTATTTT. It yields the protein CASSLLAGGPQTDTQYF. The chain has TRBV2 and TRBJ2-3, with TRBD2 matching 12 bases. Trimming at V came to 5 bases and at J to 3 bases, leaving 9 bases not matched to a gene. CDR3 size: 17 residues. CDR1 and CDR2 (germline): SNHLY, FYNNEI.

This chain uses TRBV4-2 with TRBJ2-1; 7 bases fit TRBD2. J was trimmed by 1 base and V by 1 base; bases with no gene match: 10. Germline V gene data show CDR1 as LGHNA and CDR2 as YNFKEQ. CDR3 length: 18 amino acids. The DNA for the CDR3 is TGTGCCAGCAGCCAAGGGTGGGAGGGCCATAATTCCTACAATGAGCAGTTCTTC. Translating gives CASSQGWEGHNSYNEQFF.

The rearrangement uses TRBV10-1 and TRBJ2-5, with 8 bases identical to TRBD2. Germline V gives CDR1 WNHNN, CDR2 SYGVQD (reference sequence). The J segment lost 4 bases and the V segment lost 2 bases, leaving 9 bases of the junction unmatched. The CDR3 runs to 16 residues. CDR3 in DNA: TGCGCCAGCAGTGAGATCCAGCGGGGGACTCGAGAGACCCAGTACTTC. This sequence encodes CASSEIQRGTRETQYF.

The chain employs TRBV6-1 and TRBJ2-7; tentative D call: TRBD1 (6 bases). Germline lookup yields CDR1 MNHNS and CDR2 SASEGT. V lost 5 bases, J lost 5 bases, and 16 bases lay in between. This CDR3 is built from 14 residues. DNA for the CDR3: TGTGCCAGCAGTAGGACAGCTGGAATGGACGAGCAGTACTTC. As protein: CASSRTAGMDEQYF.

This chain connects TRBV29-1 to TRBJ2-5, with 9 bases aligning to TRBD1. The J call may be wrong; the DNA end is better matched by TRBJ2-7. CDR3 length equals 14 residues. Germline loops: CDR1 SQVTM, CDR2 ANQGSEA. The CDR3 bases are TGCAGCGTTGAAGACCGACAGGGGGCCTACGAGCAGTACTTC. Amino acid sequence: CSVEDRQGAYEQYF.

The V and J genes are TRBV11-2 and TRBJ1-2; D might be TRBD1 (6 bases). Trimming cost V 0 bases and J 8 bases, with 19 bases left between them. The CDR3 sequence is 16 residues long. Looked up from germline, CDR1 is SGHAT and CDR2 is FQNNGV. The CDR3 region is CASSLDTGTPGSGYTF. The CDR3 DNA is TGTGCCAGCAGCTTAGATACCGGGACACCGGGAAGCGGCTACACCTTC.